One sample yielded the 4 T cell receptor beta chains listed below, sequenced in a study of CD8 T cells in Susac syndrome. After extraction with the RNeasy kit, roughly 0.45 to 1 ug of the RNA was reverse transcribed using random hexamers. TCRdb reprocessed the immunoSEQ multiplex PCR reads with MiXCR, giving one entry per CDR3 protein. Here the sample spans fewer than 90,000 distinct CDR3 sequences, 94% being singletons. Sequenced: CD8+ T cells from PBMCs. Receptors originate from a human donor with Susac syndrome.

The chain links TRBV30 to TRBJ1-5, with D maybe TRBD1 (5 bases). Germline loops: CDR1 GTSNPN, CDR2 SVGIG (reference sequence). This CDR3 spans 14 amino acids. The ends were cut back, 4 bases at V and 4 bases at J, with 14 bases in the middle. The CDR3 DNA reads TGTGCCTGGACAACGGGGCTACCTAATCAGCCCCAGCATTTT. This translates into CAWTTGLPNQPQHF.

The genes are TRBV3-1 and TRBJ2-1; D call uncertain. The V gene lost 4 bases and the J gene lost 1 base, with 11 bases spanning the gap. The CDR3 contains 15 residues. Germline V gene data show CDR1 as LGHDT and CDR2 as YNNKEL (reference sequence). The CDR3 here is CASSPTMVSYNEQFF. The CDR3 DNA is TGTGCCAGCAGCCCAACCATGGTTTCCTACAATGAGCAGTTCTTC.

The rearrangement links TRBV28 to TRBJ2-5, with D maybe TRBD2 (6 bases). The V end lost 7 bases, the J end lost 0 bases, and 15 bases lay between the germline ends. The CDR3 spans 15 residues. Germline V gene sequence: CDR1 MDHEN, CDR2 SYDVKM. The CDR3 DNA follows: TGTGCCAGCAACGGTCCCCGGGGGAACCAAGAGACCCAGTACTTC. It codes for CASNGPRGNQETQYF.

This clonotype was seen only once. The chain recombines TRBV12-3 or TRBV12-4 with TRBJ2-1; TRBD1 matches at 7 bases. The CDR3 extends over 14 amino acids. The junction had 1 base not matched to a gene; V was cut back by 1 base and J by 4 bases. CDR3 coding DNA: TGTGCCAGCAGTTTAGGACAGGGATACAATGAGCAGTTCTTC. This gives the protein CASSLGQGYNEQFF.